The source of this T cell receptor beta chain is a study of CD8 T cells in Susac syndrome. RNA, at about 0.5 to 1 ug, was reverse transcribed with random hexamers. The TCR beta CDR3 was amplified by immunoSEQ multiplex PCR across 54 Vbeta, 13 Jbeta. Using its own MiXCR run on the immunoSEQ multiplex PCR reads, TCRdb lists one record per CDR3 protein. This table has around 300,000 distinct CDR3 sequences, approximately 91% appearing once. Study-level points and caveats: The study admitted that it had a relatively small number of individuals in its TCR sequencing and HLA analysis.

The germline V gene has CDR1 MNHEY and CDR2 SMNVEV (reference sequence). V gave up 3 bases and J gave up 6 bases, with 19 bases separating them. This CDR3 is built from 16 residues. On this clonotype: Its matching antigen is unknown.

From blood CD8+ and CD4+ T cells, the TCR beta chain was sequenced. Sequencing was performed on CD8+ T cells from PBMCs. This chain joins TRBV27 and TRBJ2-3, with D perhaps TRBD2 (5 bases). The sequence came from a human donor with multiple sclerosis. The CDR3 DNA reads TGTGCCAGCAGTTTTGGGCCGGGGTCCAGGACGGATACGCAGTATTTT. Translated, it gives CASSFGPGSRTDTQYF.